The 24 T cell receptor beta chains below all came from one sample that was sequenced in a study of CXCR3-negative and CXCR3-positive naive CD8 T cells. UMI labels and 5' RACE were used to prepare the TRB cDNA libraries. TCRdb reprocessed the 5' RACE reads; each CDR3 protein has one entry and no DNA is given. This sample contains around 81,000 distinct CDR3 sequences. Sequenced input: naive CXCR3- CD8+ T cells from blood. The subset denotes: CD45RO-CCR7+CD27+CD95- naive CD8+ T cells lacking CXCR3 (TNR3-). Receptors were obtained from a human donor in good health. Some clones in this sample may be carry-over from other donors' samples.

The J gene is TRBJ2-1, the V gene TRBV6-4; TCRdb's D gene call, TRBD2, goes unchecked for lack of DNA. Germline V gene lookup returns CDR1 MRHNA and CDR2 SNTAGT. This CDR3 region has 15 residues. CDR3: CASSDSAGGYNEQFF.

The J gene is TRBJ2-7, the V gene TRBV6-2 or TRBV6-3; TCRdb selects TRBD1, and the lack of DNA leaves this call unchecked. The germline V gene has CDR1 MNHEY and CDR2 SVGEGT. This CDR3 spans 13 amino acids. The CDR3 region is CASSYGASYEQYF.

This sequence joins TRBV28 and TRBJ2-7. The CDR3 totals 16 residues. Germline-derived CDR1 and CDR2 are MDHEN and SYDVKM. The CDR3: CASSSTGSLKDYEQYF.

The chain carries TRBV6-2 or TRBV6-3 and TRBJ2-7; TCRdb designates TRBD1, a call that cannot be tested without DNA. Germline V gene sequence: CDR1 MNHEY, CDR2 SVGEGT. The CDR3 contains 13 residues. The CDR3 region is CASSTGQHYEQYF.

The J gene is TRBJ1-4, the V gene TRBV20-1. Germline V gene sequence: CDR1 DFQATT, CDR2 SNEGSKA (reference sequence). The length of the CDR3 is 14 residues. CDR3: CSARDPGSNEKLFF.

This sequence joins TRBV12-2 and TRBJ2-3. TRBV12-2 is described as a pseudogene. The CDR3 is 17 amino acids. CDR3 loop: CASRLGLAASGTDTQYF.

The gene calls are TRBV5-1 and TRBJ1-2; the TRBD1 assignment by TCRdb is unverifiable without DNA. Germline-derived CDR1 and CDR2 are SGHRS and YFSETQ. This CDR3 has 14 amino acids. The CDR3 here is CASSLEQGYYGYTF.

V and J are TRBV29-1 and TRBJ2-7. The CDR3 covers 11 residues. Germline V CDR1 and CDR2: SQVTM, ANQGSEA. The CDR3 region is CSARRGYEQYF.

The CDR3 is CASSQDRDTDTQYF. The rearrangement uses TRBV4-3 and TRBJ2-3. This CDR3 has 14 residues. Per the germline V gene, CDR1 is LGHNA and CDR2 is YSLEER.

This chain links TRBV3-1 with TRBJ1-1; TCRdb selects TRBD1, and the lack of DNA leaves this call unchecked. The CDR3 length is 17 residues. CDR1 is LGHDT and CDR2 is YNNKEL in the germline V gene (reference sequence). The CDR3 sequence: CASSSEWDQGADTEAFF.

The gene calls are TRBV29-1 and TRBJ2-1; the D gene TCRdb calls, TRBD2, cannot be checked with no DNA. CDR1 is SQVTM and CDR2 is ANQGSEA in the germline V gene. The CDR3 has 13 amino acids. The CDR3 region is CSASGGPYNEQFF.

This sequence joins TRBV7-6 and TRBJ2-3; TCRdb names TRBD1, which stays unverified in the absence of DNA. The CDR3 is made up of 14 amino acids. CDR1 is SGHVS, CDR2 FNYEAQ, per germline. CDR3 loop: CASSWTVASDTQYF.

CDR3 sequence reads: CASSLLGDGYEQYF. The gene calls are TRBV28 and TRBJ2-7; absent DNA, TCRdb's TRBD1 call cannot be checked. CDR3 size: 14 residues. CDR1 is MDHEN and CDR2 is SYDVKM in the germline V gene.

The chain uses TRBV25-1 and TRBJ2-1; TCRdb outputs TRBD1, but without DNA this stays unchecked. The germline gives CDR1 MGHDK, CDR2 SYGVNS. The CDR3 totals 16 residues. The CDR3 protein is CASSAVGGNPYNEQFF. Complete variable domain (other parts from reference TRBV25-1 and TRBJ2-1): EADIYQTPRYLVIGTGKKITLECSQTMGHDKMYWYQQDPGMELHLIHYSYGVNSTEKGDLSSESTVSRIRTEHFPLTLESARPSHTSQYLCASSAVGGNPYNEQFFGPGTRLTVL.

This chain joins TRBV20-1 and TRBJ2-1; TCRdb returns TRBD2, unconfirmable since there is no DNA. The CDR3 runs 19 residues. Germline assignment: CDR1 DFQATT and CDR2 SNEGSKA (reference sequence). The CDR3 reads CSARAPSGIAEYSYNEQFF.

The rearrangement joins TRBV28 to TRBJ2-5; TCRdb calls TRBD1, which cannot be checked without DNA. Germline CDR1 and CDR2: MDHEN and SYDVKM. There are 14 residues in the CDR3. The CDR3 loop reads CASSFPGGQETQYF.

The chain links TRBV5-1 to TRBJ2-7; TCRdb names TRBD2, which stays unverified in the absence of DNA. Germline CDR1 reads SGHRS; CDR2 reads YFSETQ. CDR3 length: 14 residues. CDR3 residues: CASRILGEAHEQYF.

J is TRBJ1-5 and V is TRBV20-1; checking the TCRdb D call of TRBD1 is not possible without DNA. The CDR3 totals 17 residues. In germline, CDR1 is DFQATT, CDR2 SNEGSKA (reference sequence). CDR3 amino acids: CSARDDLGQLSNQPQHF.

This sequence joins TRBV12-3 or TRBV12-4 and TRBJ1-2; lacking DNA, the TRBD1 call made by TCRdb goes unchecked. The CDR3 consists of 14 residues. Here the CDR3 reads CASSFRTGDYGYTF.

This rearrangement joins TRBV20-1 to TRBJ2-1; TCRdb outputs TRBD2, but without DNA this stays unchecked. Germline CDR1 is DFQATT and CDR2 is SNEGSKA (reference sequence). The CDR3 is 16 residues long. CDR3 sequence reads: CSARDNAGSIYNEQFF.

The chain couples TRBV7-3 to TRBJ2-1; checking the TCRdb D call of TRBD1 is not possible without DNA. Per the germline V gene, CDR1 is SGHTA and CDR2 is FQGTGA. The CDR3 runs to 15 residues. CDR3 amino acids: CASSLVTAPWGEQFF.

This CDR3 reads CASSLRDRGNNEQFF. The chain joins TRBV11-1 to TRBJ2-1; as DNA is missing, the TRBD1 call by TCRdb cannot be tested. CDR3 length equals 15 residues. CDR1 and CDR2 (germline): SGHAT, FQDESV (reference sequence). Full variable domain (missing parts from reference TRBV11-1 and TRBJ2-1): EAEVAQSPRYKITEKSQAVAFWCDPISGHATLYWYRQILGQGPELLVQFQDESVVDDSQLPKDRFSAERLKGVDSTLKIQPAELGDSAMYLCASSLRDRGNNEQFFGPGTRLTVL.

J is TRBJ2-7 and V is TRBV29-1. Germline assignment: CDR1 SQVTM and CDR2 ANQGSEA. The CDR3 runs 12 residues. CDR3 in amino acids: CSVELGSYEQYF.

V gene TRBV11-2 combines with J gene TRBJ2-3; absent DNA, TCRdb's TRBD2 call cannot be checked. The CDR3 length is 16 residues. Germline lookup yields CDR1 SGHAT and CDR2 FQNNGV. CDR3 amino acids: CASSWETSGTTDTQYF.